Listed here are 3 T cell receptor beta chains from one sample, sequenced in a study of identical twins listed by TCRdb under 2016. Libraries were made using 5' RACE. Sequencing relied on an Illumina HiSeq 2000. Clones were called with MiXCR by TCRdb after fastp trimmed the public reads at Q25, and only in-frame beta chains were retained. Every distinct CDR3 protein forms one entry, paired with its most common genes and DNA. Within this sample are about 920,000 distinct CDR3 sequences, with around an eighth of them counted one time only. Under 2% of the sample is held by the ten biggest clonotypes. The sample also formed part of further work on yellow fever vaccine responses in identical twins.

Specimen: PBMCs. These receptors all stem from a woman between 18 and 29 years old in good health.

This clonotype turned up a few times. CDR3 nucleotides: TGCAGTGCTAGAGATCTTGCGTCAGGTCAGGCGTACAATGAGCAGTTCTTC. It codes for CSARDLASGQAYNEQFF. This sequence joins TRBV20-1 and TRBJ2-1; no clear D. This CDR3 has 17 amino acids. The germline V gene has CDR1 DFQATT and CDR2 SNEGSKA (reference sequence). V was pared by 0 bases and J by 4 bases, with 19 bases between.

This clonotype occurred many times. V gene TRBV5-6 combines with J gene TRBJ1-1; unclear D gene. The CDR3 extends over 15 amino acids. Per the germline V gene, CDR1 is SGHDT and CDR2 is YYEEEE. Trimming shortened V by 4 bases and J by 4 bases, and 17 bases separated the two germline ends. The CDR3 DNA reads TGTGCCAGCAGCGGCCTAGACATGGGTGGCACTGAAGCTTTCTTT. This translates into CASSGLDMGGTEAFF.

This chain joins TRBV19 and TRBJ1-1; D not resolved. Trimming removed 7 bases at V and 4 bases at J, with 7 bases between. The CDR3 covers 11 residues. Per the germline V gene, CDR1 is LNHDA and CDR2 is SQIVND (reference sequence). The CDR3 protein is CASKVSTEAFF. Written as DNA, the CDR3 is TGTGCCAGTAAGGTATCCACTGAAGCTTTCTTT.